One and the same sample provided the 18 T cell receptor beta chains below, sequenced in a study of blood T cell repertoires in COVID-19. The repertoire was sequenced with immunoSEQ multiplex PCR; TCRdb's copy has only in-frame clones and lacks some. The sample holds approximately 220,000 clones, 86% seen once. Material: PBMCs or T cells enriched from blood (not recorded which). These TCRs come from a woman in her 30s who had been exposed to COVID-19.

The chain couples TRBV11-2 to TRBJ1-1; D is possibly TRBD1 (6 bases). CDR1 and CDR2 from the germline V gene are SGHAT and FQNNGV. The CDR3 has 15 amino acids. V gave up 2 bases and J gave up 4 bases, with 14 bases separating them. Here the CDR3 reads CASSLLQGRGTEAFF. The DNA of the CDR3 is TGTGCCAGCAGCTTATTGCAGGGGAGGGGCACTGAAGCTTTCTTT.

The gene calls are TRBV19 and TRBJ2-5, with 7 bases fitting TRBD1. V was clipped by 1 base and J by 6 bases; unmatched bases: 2. The CDR3 sequence is 13 residues long. The germline CDR1 and CDR2 sequences are LNHDA and SQIVND (reference sequence). CDR3 in amino acids: CASSIARGKTQYF. For the CDR3, the DNA is TGTGCCAGTAGTATAGCCAGGGGGAAGACCCAGTACTTC.

The genes are TRBV7-2 and TRBJ1-2; possibly TRBD1 for D (6 bases). From germline, CDR1 is SGHTA and CDR2 FQGNSA. The CDR3 runs to 13 residues. The ends were cut back, 5 bases at V and 8 bases at J, with 15 bases in the middle. The CDR3 bases are TGTGCCAGCAGCGAACAGGGAAGGACAGGCTACACCTTC. This sequence encodes CASSEQGRTGYTF.

The rearrangement links TRBV3-1 (or the pseudogene TRBV3-2) to TRBJ2-1, with 15 bases lining up with TRBD2. Germline-derived CDR1 and CDR2 are LGHDT and YNNKEL (reference sequence). This CDR3 has 16 amino acids. Trimming took 4 bases from V and 7 from J; bases not matched to a gene: 5. The CDR3 nucleotides are TGTGCCAGCAGCCTCCGGACTAGCGGGGGGGCGAATGAGCAGTTCTTC. Protein sequence: CASSLRTSGGANEQFF.

This chain joins TRBV7-8 and TRBJ1-5, with 8 bases aligning to TRBD1. The CDR3 has 15 amino acids. Germline V CDR1 and CDR2: SGHVS, FQNEAQ. The J segment lost 6 bases and the V segment lost 4 bases, leaving 8 bases of the junction unmatched. This CDR3 is CASSSGQGFGQPQHF. CDR3 sequence (DNA): TGTGCCAGCAGCTCCGGACAGGGATTTGGTCAGCCCCAGCATTTT.

The chain carries TRBV2 and TRBJ2-7; TRBD1 matches 7 bases. V shed 7 bases and J 4 bases; nucleotides not matched to a gene: 10. CDR3 length: 14 amino acids. Looked up from germline, CDR1 is SNHLY and CDR2 is FYNNEI. The CDR3 DNA is TGTGCCAGCAAATATAAGGACAGGTCTTACGAGCAGTACTTC. Its translation is CASKYKDRSYEQYF.

There are a few counts of this clone. In DNA form, the CDR3 reads TGTGCCAGCAGTAACCAGGGGTTTCAGCCCCAGCATTTT. Its protein is CASSNQGFQPQHF. The rearrangement joins TRBV25-1 to TRBJ1-5; D possibly corresponds to TRBD1 (6 bases). The CDR3 has 13 residues. Germline-derived CDR1 and CDR2 are MGHDK and SYGVNS. Between the trimmed V and J ends, which lost 5 bases and 6 bases, there was a span of 11 bases. The full variable domain, with the rest looked up from reference TRBV25-1 and TRBJ1-5, is EADIYQTPRYLVIGTGKKITLECSQTMGHDKMYWYQQDPGMELHLIHYSYGVNSTEKGDLSSESTVSRIRTEHFPLTLESARPSHTSQYLCASSNQGFQPQHFGDGTRLSIL.

This chain joins TRBV2 and TRBJ1-4; no firm D call. The length of the CDR3 is 12 residues. Trimming took off 6 bases at V and 7 bases at J, with 9 bases between the two ends. Germline V gene data show CDR1 as SNHLY and CDR2 as FYNNEI. The CDR3 nucleotides read TGTGCCAGCAGCGGACTGTTTGAAAAACTGTTTTTT. Translating gives CASSGLFEKLFF.

The V and J genes are TRBV6-1 and TRBJ2-5, with D hard to call. CDR1 is MNHNS, CDR2 SASEGT, per germline. The germline V and J ends were trimmed by 3 bases and 5 bases, with 16 bases remaining between them. The CDR3 contains 15 residues. The chain's CDR3 is CASSETYHLRETQYF. DNA for the CDR3: TGTGCCAGCAGTGAGACCTACCACCTCAGGGAGACCCAGTACTTC.

In nucleotides, the CDR3 is TGTGCCAGTCGACCGGGACTCCAGACTTACACCGGGGAGCTGTTTTTT. As protein: CASRPGLQTYTGELFF. This rearrangement joins TRBV19 to TRBJ2-2; possibly TRBD2 for D (6 bases). Germline V CDR1 and CDR2: LNHDA, SQIVND (reference sequence). CDR3 length equals 16 residues. V gave up 8 bases and J gave up 3 bases, with 19 bases separating them.

This rearrangement joins TRBV11-2 to TRBJ1-3; tentative D call: TRBD1 (6 bases). The CDR3 length is 15 residues. V dropped 2 bases and J dropped 3 bases, with 11 bases sitting between them. Looked up from germline, CDR1 is SGHAT and CDR2 is FQNNGV. The CDR3 reads CASSLTGSIGNTIYF. The CDR3 nucleotides are TGTGCCAGCAGCTTAACAGGGAGTATTGGAAACACCATATATTTT.

The J gene is TRBJ2-7, the V gene TRBV25-1, with D maybe TRBD2 (5 bases). Trimming stripped 4 bases from V and 1 base from J, with 8 bases between. CDR3 length: 13 amino acids. Germline values: CDR1 MGHDK, CDR2 SYGVNS. CDR3 region: CASSVGISYEQYF. DNA of the CDR3: TGTGCCAGCAGTGTCGGGATTTCCTACGAGCAGTACTTC.

The chain has TRBV13 and TRBJ1-2, with 8 positions matching TRBD1. V lost 0 bases, J lost 6 bases, and 0 bases stayed unmatched. Germline assignment: CDR1 PRHDT and CDR2 FYEKMQ (reference sequence). This CDR3 contains 13 residues. CDR3 nucleotides: TGTGCCAGCAGCTTAGGGACAGGGGATGGCTACACCTTC. Protein sequence: CASSLGTGDGYTF.

The chain is built from TRBV10-3 and TRBJ2-1; D remains ambiguous. Deletions cut 6 bases from V and 4 bases from J, with 13 bases between. CDR3 size: 14 residues. Germline assignment: CDR1 ENHRY and CDR2 SYGVKD. The CDR3 reads CAISNRRKYNEQFF. The CDR3 DNA reads as TGTGCCATCAGCAACAGACGAAAATACAATGAGCAGTTCTTC.

The chain uses TRBV2 and TRBJ2-3; D is possibly TRBD2 (6 bases). The V gene's germline CDR1 is SNHLY and CDR2 FYNNEI. The CDR3 has 14 residues. The ends were cut back, 6 bases at V and 4 bases at J, with 14 bases in the middle. The CDR3: CASRRRERSDTQYF. CDR3 sequence (DNA): TGTGCCAGCAGGCGGAGGGAGCGATCAGATACGCAGTATTTT.

This clone was observed a single time. The chain recombines TRBV3-1 (or the pseudogene TRBV3-2) with TRBJ1-2, with 9 bases matching TRBD1. Per the germline V gene, CDR1 is LGHDT and CDR2 is YNNKEL (reference sequence). The V and J ends lost 2 bases and 8 bases, in that order; junction bases with no gene match: 12. The CDR3 totals 16 residues. The CDR3 here is CASSQLPGQGERGYTF. CDR3 nucleotides: TGTGCCAGCAGCCAACTCCCGGGACAGGGAGAAAGGGGCTACACCTTC.

V usage is TRBV9 and J usage is TRBJ2-7, with 13 bases that match TRBD2. The V segment lost 6 bases and the J segment 3 bases; nucleotides outside the gene matches: 3. This CDR3 comprises 14 residues. CDR1 is SGDLS and CDR2 is YYNGEE in the germline V gene. Here the CDR3 DNA reads TGTGCCAGCAACCGGACTAGCGGGGGCTACGAGCAGTACTTC. It translates to CASNRTSGGYEQYF.

V usage is TRBV19 and J usage is TRBJ1-2; no reliable D call. CDR3 length: 14 residues. CDR1 and CDR2 (germline): LNHDA, SQIVND (reference sequence). Trimming left V 7 bases short and J 0 bases short, with 12 bases between. CDR3 residues: CASMFGKANYGYTF. CDR3 bases: TGTGCCAGTATGTTCGGTAAAGCTAACTATGGCTACACCTTC.